Following are 30 T cell receptor beta chains from one sample sequenced in a study of blood T cells in healthy people across ages. Then a second PCR, running about 6 to 12 cycles, was carried out with a sample-barcoded 5' primer and a J-beta primer mix. One entry per CDR3 protein results from TCRdb running MiXCR on the 5' RACE reads. The sample lists under 800,000 distinct CDR3 sequences, about 42% occurring once. Sequencing was done on a sample of blood. Receptors were obtained from a woman in her sixties or seventies in good health.

The chain uses TRBV14 and TRBJ1-2; the D is unclear. The CDR3 has 13 residues. With 4 bases removed from V and 8 bases from J, the gap between germline ends came to 14 bases. Germline assignment: CDR1 SGHDN and CDR2 FVKESK. The CDR3 region has the DNA TGTGCCAGCAGCCCTCGAGCCTTGGACGGCTACACCTTC. It translates to CASSPRALDGYTF.

This clonotype was seen more than once but under ten times. The chain joins TRBV6-5 to TRBJ2-1; perhaps TRBD1 as D (6 bases). The CDR3 totals 12 residues. Germline V gives CDR1 MNHEY, CDR2 SVGAGI. The germline V and J ends were trimmed by 7 bases and 5 bases, with 9 bases remaining between them. This CDR3 reads CASTGDNNEQFF. The CDR3 DNA follows: TGTGCCAGCACCGGGGACAACAATGAGCAGTTCTTC.

With regard to this clonotype: This sequence may be a read error, since a much larger clone differs from it by one base. This chain connects TRBV24-1 to TRBJ2-3, with 10 bases lining up with TRBD1. After removal of 9 bases from V and 8 bases from J, the junction contained 4 bases not matched to a gene. This CDR3 has 12 residues. From germline, CDR1 is KGHDR and CDR2 SFDVKD. The CDR3 region has the DNA TGTGCCACCGGTGGGACAGGGGCTACGCAGTATTTT. The encoded protein is CATGGTGATQYF.

The V call is TRBV25-1, the J call TRBJ1-2; 7 bases match TRBD1. The V gene end was trimmed by 2 bases and the J gene end by 4 bases; junction bases not matched to a gene: 7. The length of the CDR3 is 15 residues. In germline, CDR1 is MGHDK, CDR2 SYGVNS. This CDR3 reads CASSELTGVSYGYTF. The CDR3 DNA reads TGTGCCAGCAGTGAACTTACAGGGGTCAGCTATGGCTACACCTTC.

The V call is TRBV6-2 or TRBV6-3, the J call TRBJ2-5, with 13 bases aligning to TRBD2. Germline CDR1 reads MNHEY; CDR2 reads SVGEGT. CDR3 size: 16 residues. V was pared by 5 bases and J by 5 bases, with 8 bases of the junction left unmatched. CDR3 nucleotide sequence: TGTGCCAGCAGTCACGGACTAGCGGGGGCGGGTGAGACCCAGTACTTC. This gives the protein CASSHGLAGAGETQYF.

This clonotype occurred a few times. This rearrangement joins TRBV27 to TRBJ2-3, with 9 bases identical to TRBD1. Germline CDR1 and CDR2: MNHEY and SMNVEV (reference sequence). V shed 7 bases and J 3 bases; nucleotides not matched to a gene: 8. The CDR3 loop spans 15 amino acids. CDR3: CASNRRDRATDTQYF. The CDR3 DNA reads TGTGCCAGCAACCGCCGGGACAGGGCGACAGATACGCAGTATTTT.

The rearrangement joins TRBV7-3 to TRBJ2-1, with TRBD1 matching 9 bases. With V trimmed by 2 bases and J by 8 bases, 7 bases remained unmatched. The CDR3 covers 15 residues. Per germline, CDR1 SGHTA and CDR2 FQGTGA. CDR3 nucleotide sequence: TGTGCCAGCAGCTTAGCGGGGACAGGGTATTATGAGCAGTTCTTC. As protein: CASSLAGTGYYEQFF.

Concerning this clonotype: This may be a read error, as it is one base from a much larger clone. The chain combines TRBV7-2 with TRBJ2-4; D not resolved. TRBJ2-7 matches the DNA end more closely, so the J call is doubtful. The CDR3 consists of 11 residues. The germline gives CDR1 SGHTA, CDR2 FQGNSA. CDR3 DNA sequence: TGTGTCAGCAGCCTGAGTAGCGAGCAGTACTTC. Translating it yields CVSSLSSEQYF.

This clonotype was found many times. V usage is TRBV10-3 and J usage is TRBJ2-7, with a possible D match to TRBD1 (6 bases). There are 12 residues in the CDR3. Trimming shortened V by 4 bases and J by 9 bases, and 13 bases separated the two germline ends. The germline CDR1 and CDR2 sequences are ENHRY and SYGVKD. CDR3 sequence reads: CAISGTEGVQYF. The CDR3 DNA is TGTGCCATCAGTGGGACAGAAGGGGTGCAGTACTTC.

This clonotype was found many times. V gene TRBV29-1 combines with J gene TRBJ2-1; D assignment may be TRBD1 or TRBD2 (5 bases each). The CDR3 extends over 14 amino acids. Germline values: CDR1 SQVTM, CDR2 ANQGSEA. Trimming pared 7 bases from V and 7 bases from J, leaving 20 bases between. The DNA of the CDR3 is TGCAGCGCAACCGGGACCGGGGTGGGAAATGAGCAGTTCTTC. Translated, it gives CSATGTGVGNEQFF.

The chain recombines TRBV7-2 with TRBJ2-6; D is possibly TRBD1 (7 bases). The CDR3 is made up of 17 amino acids. V shed 5 bases and J shed 0 bases, with 14 bases lying between them. Germline V CDR1 and CDR2: SGHTA, FQGNSA. The CDR3: CASSAGQSSSGANVLTF. The CDR3 DNA is TGTGCCAGCAGCGCGGGACAGTCCAGCTCTGGGGCCAACGTCCTGACTTTC.

The chain links TRBV12-3 or TRBV12-4 to TRBJ1-2; 7 nucleotides agree with TRBD1. The CDR3 has 15 residues. Germline trimming cut 1 base from V and 1 base from J; bases unmatched to any gene: 3. CDR3 coding DNA: TGTGCCAGCAGTTTAGTAGGGGGCGATAACTATGGCTACACCTTC. This codes for CASSLVGGDNYGYTF.

The J gene is TRBJ2-1, the V gene TRBV5-1; 9 nucleotides match TRBD1. The CDR3 runs 15 residues. The germline CDR1 and CDR2 sequences are SGHRS and YFSETQ. V was clipped by 3 bases and J by 7 bases; unmatched bases: 8. The chain's CDR3 is CASSYYGTGNNEQFF. The DNA for the CDR3 is TGCGCCAGCAGCTACTACGGGACAGGGAATAATGAGCAGTTCTTC.

On this clonotype itself: A much larger clone is a single base away; this may be a read error. This rearrangement joins TRBV10-3 to TRBJ2-3, with D uncertain. The CDR3 is 15 residues long. The V gene lost 2 bases and the J gene lost 0 bases, with 9 bases spanning the gap. Germline-derived CDR1 and CDR2 are ENHRY and SYGVKD. CDR3 region: CAISEDGVSTDTQYF. The CDR3 bases are TGTGCCATCAGTGAGGATGGGGTTAGCACAGATACGCAGTATTTT.

This clonotype was seen ten or more times. The chain uses TRBV6-2 or TRBV6-3 and TRBJ2-7, with 9 bases that match TRBD2. V lost 7 bases, J lost 3 bases, and 7 bases stayed unmatched. The length of the CDR3 is 14 residues. CDR1 is MNHEY and CDR2 is SVGEGT in the germline V gene. The CDR3 reads CASTGLARNYEQYF. The CDR3 region has the DNA TGTGCCAGCACCGGACTAGCGAGAAACTACGAGCAGTACTTC.

CDR3 bases: TGTGCCATCAGTCCCCCTGGGGGCAGGGGCTATGGCTACACCTTC. This gives the protein CAISPPGGRGYGYTF. The chain couples TRBV10-3 to TRBJ1-2, with TRBD1 as a possible D gene (6 bases). Germline V CDR1 and CDR2: ENHRY, SYGVKD. Trimming stripped 5 bases from V and 4 bases from J, with 17 bases between. The CDR3 runs to 15 residues.

V and J are TRBV7-2 and TRBJ2-4, with D possibly matching TRBD1 (6 bases). V lost 5 bases, J lost 1 base, and 15 bases lay in between. The germline V gene has CDR1 SGHTA and CDR2 FQGNSA. The CDR3 is 16 amino acids. CDR3 sequence reads: CASSPGRGLAKNIQYF. CDR3 DNA sequence: TGTGCCAGCAGCCCCGGCAGGGGTTTGGCCAAAAACATTCAGTACTTC.

This clonotype appeared a few times. The rearrangement uses TRBV12-3 or TRBV12-4 and TRBJ2-3; D unclear. Deletions cut 5 bases from V and 1 base from J, with 10 bases between. There are 14 residues in the CDR3. CDR3 residues: CASSPASGTDTQYF. The CDR3 nucleotides read TGTGCCAGCAGTCCCGCATCGGGCACAGATACGCAGTATTTT.

This clonotype was found many times. This sequence joins TRBV27 and TRBJ1-2; D is possibly TRBD1 (6 bases). There are 16 residues in the CDR3. Trimming removed 6 bases from V and 2 bases from J, with 19 bases in between. The germline V gene encodes CDR1 MNHEY and CDR2 SMNVEV (reference sequence). CDR3 in DNA: TGTGCCAGCAGCCCTAAAGCGGCAGGACAGAACTATGGCTACACCTTC. This gives the protein CASSPKAAGQNYGYTF.

This clonotype was seen at least ten times. This chain links TRBV7-2 with TRBJ2-7, with D maybe TRBD2 (5 bases). Germline-derived CDR1 and CDR2 are SGHTA and FQGNSA. Trimming pared 5 bases from V and 3 bases from J, leaving 17 bases between. The CDR3 runs to 15 residues. The CDR3 sequence is CASSPSGAEVYEQYF. In DNA form, the CDR3 reads TGTGCCAGCAGCCCTTCAGGAGCGGAGGTCTACGAGCAGTACTTC. Looking up the rest from reference TRBV7-2 and TRBJ2-7 gives the full variable domain: GAGVSQSPSNKVTEKGKDVELRCDPISGHTALYWYRQSLGQGLEFLIYFQGNSAPDKSGLPSDRFSAERTGGSVSTLTIQRTQQEDSAVYLCASSPSGAEVYEQYFGPGTRLTVT.

This clonotype was picked up a small number of times. This rearrangement joins TRBV5-1 to TRBJ1-2, with D unclear. CDR1 is SGHRS and CDR2 is YFSETQ in the germline V gene. Trimming stripped 0 bases from V and 2 bases from J, with 8 bases between. This CDR3 region has 14 residues. Here the CDR3 reads CASSLDVGNYGYTF. The CDR3, as DNA: TGCGCCAGCAGCTTGGACGTCGGGAACTATGGCTACACCTTC.

CDR3 nucleotides: TGTGCCAGCAGTACCCTAGCGGGGGACGGGCAAGAGACCCAGTACTTC. Translated: CASSTLAGDGQETQYF. The chain uses TRBV27 and TRBJ2-5, with 10 bases lining up with TRBD2. V shed 5 bases and J 2 bases; nucleotides not matched to a gene: 8. The germline CDR1 and CDR2 sequences are MNHEY and SMNVEV (reference sequence). There are 16 residues in the CDR3.

This clonotype was counted only a few times. This sequence joins TRBV15 and TRBJ2-5; 7 bases agree with TRBD2. After removal of 8 bases from V and 7 bases from J, the junction contained 7 bases not matched to a gene. CDR3 length: 12 residues. Germline CDR1 and CDR2: LNHNV and YYDKDF (reference sequence). CDR3 region: CATQGRERTQYF. The CDR3 DNA reads as TGTGCCACCCAAGGGCGGGAGAGGACCCAGTACTTC.

Many counts were recorded for this clonotype. This chain uses TRBV7-7 with TRBJ2-1; possibly TRBD1 or TRBD2 for D (6 bases each). Trimming took off 2 bases at V and 8 bases at J, with 10 bases between the two ends. The germline gives CDR1 SSHAT, CDR2 FNYEAQ (reference sequence). The length of the CDR3 is 13 residues. The chain's CDR3 is CASSLWGADEQFF. CDR3 in DNA: TGTGCCAGCAGCTTATGGGGGGCAGATGAGCAGTTCTTC.

The chain is built from TRBV29-1 and TRBJ1-3, with a weak D call TRBD1 (6 bases). Trimming removed 4 bases at V and 4 bases at J, with 11 bases between. The CDR3 sequence is 13 residues long. CDR1 is SQVTM and CDR2 is ANQGSEA in the germline V gene. CDR3 in DNA: TGCAGCGTTGTGAGGACAGAGGGAAACACCATATATTTT. As protein: CSVVRTEGNTIYF. The entire variable domain, with the rest obtained from reference TRBV29-1 and TRBJ1-3, is as follows: SAVISQKPSRDICQRGTSLTIQCQVDSQVTMMFWYRQQPGQSLTLIATANQGSEATYESGFVIDKFPISRPNLTFSTLTVSNMSPEDSSIYLCSVVRTEGNTIYFGEGSWLTVV.

This clonotype was detected a few times. The chain uses TRBV7-9 and TRBJ2-1; D call uncertain. The CDR3 loop spans 12 amino acids. Between the trimmed V and J ends, which lost 3 bases and 5 bases, there was a span of 5 bases. The germline V gene encodes CDR1 SEHNR and CDR2 FQNEAQ (reference sequence). CDR3 sequence reads: CASSFADNEQFF. CDR3 DNA sequence: TGTGCCAGCAGCTTTGCAGACAATGAGCAGTTCTTC.

This clonotype was seen at least ten times. The V and J genes are TRBV2 and TRBJ2-1; D is possibly TRBD1 (6 bases). V lost 1 base and J lost 7, with 11 bases in between. Germline CDR1 SNHLY, CDR2 FYNNEI. The CDR3 runs to 14 residues. The CDR3 nucleotides read TGTGCCAGCAGTGAAGACAGGGTGGGGAATGAGCAGTTCTTC. This encodes CASSEDRVGNEQFF.

The gene calls are TRBV29-1 and TRBJ1-2, with TRBD1 as a possible D gene (5 bases). The CDR3 loop spans 16 amino acids. From germline, CDR1 is SQVTM and CDR2 ANQGSEA. The V and J ends lost 3 bases and 2 bases respectively, with 19 bases between them. CDR3 nucleotides: TGCAGCGTTGACCGTGGGGCCTACCTCCTGAACTATGGCTACACCTTC. Protein: CSVDRGAYLLNYGYTF.

This clonotype came up a few times. The rearrangement uses TRBV5-6 and TRBJ2-5, with 10 bases that match TRBD1. In germline, CDR1 is SGHDT, CDR2 YYEEEE. The ends lost 2 bases at V and 4 bases at J; junction bases unmatched: 8. The CDR3 has 16 amino acids. The CDR3 DNA reads TGTGCCAGCAGCTTTAGTCTCGGACAGGGGGGAGAGACCCAGTACTTC. It codes for CASSFSLGQGGETQYF.

The chain uses TRBV4-1 and TRBJ2-1; a possible D gene is TRBD1 (5 bases). This CDR3 is 17 amino acids long. Germline V gives CDR1 MGHRA, CDR2 YSYEKL. The V end lost 1 base, the J end lost 10 bases, and 23 bases lay between the germline ends. DNA of the CDR3: TGCGCCAGCAGCCAAGGTAGGTCCGGCAGGGCCGAAAAGGAGCAGTTCTTC. Its translation: CASSQGRSGRAEKEQFF.